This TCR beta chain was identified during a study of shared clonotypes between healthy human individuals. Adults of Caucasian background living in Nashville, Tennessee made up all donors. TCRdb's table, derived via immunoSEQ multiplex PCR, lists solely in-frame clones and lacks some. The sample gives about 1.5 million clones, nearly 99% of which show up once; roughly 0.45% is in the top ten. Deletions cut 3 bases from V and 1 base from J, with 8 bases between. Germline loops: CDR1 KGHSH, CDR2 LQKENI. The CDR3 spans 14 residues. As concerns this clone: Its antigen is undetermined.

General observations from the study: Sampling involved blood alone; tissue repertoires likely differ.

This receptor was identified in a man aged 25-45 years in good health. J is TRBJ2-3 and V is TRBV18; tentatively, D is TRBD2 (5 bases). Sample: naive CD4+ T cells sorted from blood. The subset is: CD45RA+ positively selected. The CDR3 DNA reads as TGTGCCAGCTCACCTCGGCGGGGCACAGATACGCAGTATTTT. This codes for CASSPRRGTDTQYF.